The clone carrying this TCR beta chain was detected many times. Trimming left V 1 base short and J 5 bases short, with 11 bases between. The CDR3 contains 15 residues. CDR1 and CDR2 (germline): SEHNR, FQNEAQ (reference sequence). Preparation of the TCRbeta library was carried out with unique molecular identifiers. TCRdb fed the PCR reads into MiXCR, producing one record per CDR3 protein. The data contain over 200,000 distinct CDR3 sequences, 9.5% to 13% of them singletons. These data come from a study of T-cell reconstitution after alpha-beta-depleted transplantation in children. The chain couples TRBV7-9 to TRBJ2-2; D unresolved. The clonotype comes from a child under two years old with acute myeloid leukemia, due to receive a stem cell transplant. Specimen: PBMCs, collected before TCRalphabeta/CD19-depleted stem cell transplant. CDR3 loop: CASSLEIVGTGELFF. The CDR3 nucleotides are TGTGCCAGCAGCTTAGAGATCGTGGGAACCGGGGAGCTGTTTTTT. The variable domain in full, completed from reference TRBV7-9 and TRBJ2-2, reads DTGVSQNPRHKITKRGQNVTFRCDPISEHNRLYWYRQTLGQGPEFLTYFQNEAQLEKSRLLSDRFSAERPKGSFSTLEIQRTEQGDSAMYLCASSLEIVGTGELFFGEGSRLTVL.